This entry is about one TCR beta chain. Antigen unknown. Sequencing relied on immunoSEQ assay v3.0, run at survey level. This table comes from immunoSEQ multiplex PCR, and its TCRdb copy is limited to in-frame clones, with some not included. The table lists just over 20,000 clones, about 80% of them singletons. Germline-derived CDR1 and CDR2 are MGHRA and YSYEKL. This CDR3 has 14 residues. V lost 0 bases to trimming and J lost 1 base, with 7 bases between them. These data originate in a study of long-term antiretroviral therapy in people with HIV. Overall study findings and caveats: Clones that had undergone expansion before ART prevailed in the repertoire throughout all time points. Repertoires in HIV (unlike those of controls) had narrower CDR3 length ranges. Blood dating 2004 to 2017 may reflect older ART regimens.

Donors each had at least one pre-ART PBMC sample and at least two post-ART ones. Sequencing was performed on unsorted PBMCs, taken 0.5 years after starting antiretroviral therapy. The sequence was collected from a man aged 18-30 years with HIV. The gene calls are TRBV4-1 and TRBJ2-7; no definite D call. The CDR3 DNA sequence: TGCGCCAGCAGCCAAGAAATACTATCCTACGAGCAGTACTTC. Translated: CASSQEILSYEQYF.